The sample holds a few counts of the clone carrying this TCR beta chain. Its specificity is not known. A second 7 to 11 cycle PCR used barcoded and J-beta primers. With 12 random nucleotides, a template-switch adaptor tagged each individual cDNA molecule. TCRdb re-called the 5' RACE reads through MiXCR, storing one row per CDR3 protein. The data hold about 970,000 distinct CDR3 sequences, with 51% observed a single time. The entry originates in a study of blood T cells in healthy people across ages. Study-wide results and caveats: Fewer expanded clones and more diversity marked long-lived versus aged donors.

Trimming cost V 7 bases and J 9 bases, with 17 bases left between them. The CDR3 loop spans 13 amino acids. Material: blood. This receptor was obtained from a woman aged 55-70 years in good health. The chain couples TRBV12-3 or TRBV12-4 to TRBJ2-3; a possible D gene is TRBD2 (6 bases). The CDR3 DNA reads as TGTGCCAGCACCCGGACGGGGGAAGGGACGCAGTATTTT. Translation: CASTRTGEGTQYF.